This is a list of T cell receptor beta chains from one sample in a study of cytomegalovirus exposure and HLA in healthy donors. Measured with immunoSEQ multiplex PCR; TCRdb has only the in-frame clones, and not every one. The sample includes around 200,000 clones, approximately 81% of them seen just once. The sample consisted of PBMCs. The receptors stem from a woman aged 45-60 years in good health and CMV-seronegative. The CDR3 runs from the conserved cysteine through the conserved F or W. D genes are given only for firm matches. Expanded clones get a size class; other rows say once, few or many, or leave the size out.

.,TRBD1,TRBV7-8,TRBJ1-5,CASSLGTNRGGQPQHF,TGTGCCAGCAGCTTGGGGACAAACAGGGGAGGCCAGCCCCAGCATTTT
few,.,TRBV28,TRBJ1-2,CASSLGGSGSGYTF,TGTGCCAGCAGTTTAGGAGGGAGTGGAAGTGGCTACACCTTC
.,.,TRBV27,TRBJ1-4,CASSWGSTNEKLFF,TGTGCCAGCAGTTGGGGCAGTACGAATGAAAAACTGTTTTTT
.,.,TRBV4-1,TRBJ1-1,CASSQEKRGGDTEAFF,TGCGCCAGCAGCCAAGAGAAAAGGGGGGGGGACACTGAAGCTTTCTTT
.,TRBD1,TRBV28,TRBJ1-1,CASSLWTNRGFRNTEAFF,TGTGCCAGCAGTTTATGGACAAACAGGGGATTTCGGAACACTGAAGCTTTCTTT
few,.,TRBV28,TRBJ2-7,CASRAPPFEQYF,TGTGCCAGCAGGGCACCCCCCTTCGAGCAGTACTTC
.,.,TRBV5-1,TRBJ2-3,CASGRNADTQYF,TGCGCCAGCGGCAGGAACGCAGATACGCAGTATTTT
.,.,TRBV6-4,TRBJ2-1,CASSEGIGGGGNEQFF,TGTGCCAGCAGTGAAGGCATAGGGGGAGGGGGAAATGAGCAGTTCTTC
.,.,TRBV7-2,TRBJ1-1,CASSLALGWGGNTEAFF,TGTGCCAGCAGCTTAGCGTTGGGGTGGGGAGGCAACACTGAAGCTTTCTTT
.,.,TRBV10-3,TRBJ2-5,CAISESLQGTQYF,TGTGCCATCAGTGAGTCGTTACAGGGCACCCAGTACTTC
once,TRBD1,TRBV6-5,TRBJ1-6,CASSYQGQGPNSPLHF,TGTGCCAGCAGTTATCAGGGACAGGGTCCCAATTCACCCCTCCACTTT
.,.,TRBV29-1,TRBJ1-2,CSVVKQGYGYTF,TGCAGCGTCGTAAAACAGGGTTATGGCTACACCTTC
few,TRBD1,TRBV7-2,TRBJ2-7,CASSQPGDRGLSYEQYF,TGTGCCAGCAGCCAGCCCGGGGACAGGGGCCTATCCTACGAGCAGTACTTC
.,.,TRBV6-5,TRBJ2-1,CASSYSRVGEQFF,TGTGCCAGCAGTTACTCGAGGGTGGGTGAGCAGTTCTTC
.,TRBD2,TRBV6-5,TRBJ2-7,CASSPSGFPYEQYF,TGTGCCAGCAGTCCTAGCGGATTTCCCTACGAGCAGTACTTC
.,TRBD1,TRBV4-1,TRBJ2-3,CASSHTRQGHTYTQYF,TGCGCCAGCAGCCACACAAGACAGGGGCACACATATACGCAGTATTTT
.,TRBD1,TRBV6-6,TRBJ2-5,CASSYPGTAQETQYF,TGTGCCAGCAGTTACCCCGGGACAGCCCAAGAGACCCAGTACTTC
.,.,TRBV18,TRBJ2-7,CASSPLGGGDEQYF,TGTGCCAGCTCACCACTTGGAGGGGGCGACGAGCAGTACTTC
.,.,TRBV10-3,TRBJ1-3,CAISGTGSQSGNTIYF,TGTGCCATCAGCGGAACAGGGAGTCAGTCTGGAAACACCATATATTTT
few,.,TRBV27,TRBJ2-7,CASSSQRAHEQYF,TGTGCCAGCAGTTCCCAGCGGGCCCACGAGCAGTACTTC
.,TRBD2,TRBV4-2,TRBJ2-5,CASSQAPSAQRGGETQYF,TGTGCCAGCAGCCAAGCGCCCTCGGCCCAGCGGGGGGGGGAGACCCAGTACTTC
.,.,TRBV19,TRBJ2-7,CASSDGGFYEQYF,TGTGCCAGTTCGGACGGGGGATTCTACGAGCAGTACTTC
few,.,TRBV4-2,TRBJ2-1,CASSQERLESYNEQFF,TGTGCCAGCAGCCAAGAAAGGCTAGAGTCCTACAATGAGCAGTTCTTC
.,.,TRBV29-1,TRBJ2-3,CSYKRGTDTQYF,TGCAGCTACAAGCGGGGCACAGATACGCAGTATTTT
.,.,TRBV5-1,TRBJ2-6,CASNAVTGANVLTF,TGCGCCAGCAACGCAGTGACTGGGGCCAACGTCCTGACTTTC
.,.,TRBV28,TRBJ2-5,CASTERPQETQYF,TGTGCCAGCACTGAGCGACCGCAAGAGACCCAGTACTTC
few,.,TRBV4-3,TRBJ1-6,CASSQEGGGSFSPLHF,TGCGCCAGCAGCCAAGAGGGAGGGGGGAGTTTTTCACCCCTCCACTTT
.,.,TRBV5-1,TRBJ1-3,CASSPGPGEGNTIYF,TGCGCCAGCAGCCCCGGCCCCGGAGAGGGAAACACCATATATTTT
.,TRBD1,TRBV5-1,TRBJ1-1,CASSPLQGTNTEAFF,TGCGCCAGCAGCCCCCTACAGGGGACGAACACTGAAGCTTTCTTT
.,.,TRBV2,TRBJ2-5,CASSDSGPPGAQYF,TGTGCCAGCAGTGACTCAGGGCCCCCCGGCGCCCAGTACTTC
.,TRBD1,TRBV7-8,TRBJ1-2,CASSLQAGGYGYTF,TGTGCCAGCAGCTTACAGGCAGGGGGGTACGGCTACACCTTC
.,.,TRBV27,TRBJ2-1,CASSIERGNSRGQFF,TGTGCCAGCAGCATCGAGAGAGGGAACTCCAGGGGGCAGTTCTTC
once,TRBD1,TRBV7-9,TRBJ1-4,CASSIGGSGTGKLFF,TGTGCCAGCAGCATAGGGGGCTCCGGAACGGGAAAACTGTTTTTT
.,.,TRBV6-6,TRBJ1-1,CASSYGQNTEAFF,TGTGCCAGCAGTTACGGACAGAACACTGAAGCTTTCTTT
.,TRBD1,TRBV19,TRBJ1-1,CASSRTGIMNTEAFF,TGTGCCAGTAGTCGGACAGGGATCATGAACACTGAAGCTTTCTTT
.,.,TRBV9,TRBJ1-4,CASSAGTLGGLEKLFF,TGTGCCAGCAGCGCAGGGACACTGGGGGGACTAGAAAAACTGTTTTTT
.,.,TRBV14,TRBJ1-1,CASSQGSRRNTEAFF,TGTGCCAGCAGCCAAGGGTCAAGGAGAAACACTGAAGCTTTCTTT
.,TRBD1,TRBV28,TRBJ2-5,CASSTTGGRQTQYF,TGTGCCAGCAGTACCACAGGGGGCAGGCAGACCCAGTACTTC
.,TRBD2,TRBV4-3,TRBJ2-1,CASSQNFGGANEQFF,TGCGCCAGCAGCCAAAACTTCGGGGGGGCCAATGAGCAGTTCTTC
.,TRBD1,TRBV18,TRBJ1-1,CASSPPIDREIAFF,TGTGCCAGCTCACCACCGATTGACAGGGAGATAGCTTTCTTT
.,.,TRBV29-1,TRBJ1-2,CSVERNRVYGYTF,TGCAGCGTTGAGAGGAATCGAGTCTATGGCTACACCTTC
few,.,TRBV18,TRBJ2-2,CASSFVRGPSNSNTGELFF,TGTGCCAGCTCATTCGTCAGGGGCCCCTCCAACTCGAACACCGGGGAGCTGTTTTTT
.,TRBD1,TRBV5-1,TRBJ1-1,CASRVGTGITNTEAFF,TGCGCCAGCCGGGTGGGGACAGGGATAACGAACACTGAAGCTTTCTTT
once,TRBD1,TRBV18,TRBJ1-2,CASSLGTGDLYTF,TGTGCCAGCTCACTGGGGACAGGGGACCTTTACACCTTC
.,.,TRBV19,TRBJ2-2,CARGGGAGTGELFF,TGTGCCAGGGGAGGGGGAGCGGGCACCGGGGAGCTGTTTTTT
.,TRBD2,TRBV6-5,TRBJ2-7,CASSYGGEREQYF,TGTGCCAGCAGTTACGGGGGGGAGCGAGAGCAGTACTTC
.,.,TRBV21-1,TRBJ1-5,CASSTEPQHF,TGTGCCAGCTCGACAGAGCCCCAGCATTTT
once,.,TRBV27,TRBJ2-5,CASSPEGRPRETQYF,TGTGCCAGCAGCCCCGAGGGCCGCCCGAGAGAGACCCAGTACTTC
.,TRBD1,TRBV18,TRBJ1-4,CASSHGTGNEKLFF,TGTGCCAGCTCGCACGGGACAGGGAATGAAAAACTGTTTTTT
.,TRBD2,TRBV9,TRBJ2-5,CASSVATSGGRQETQYF,TGTGCCAGCAGCGTAGCTACTAGCGGGGGACGGCAAGAGACCCAGTACTTC
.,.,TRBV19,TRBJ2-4,CASSILPPVAKNIQYF,TGTGCCAGTAGTATACTCCCCCCCGTCGCCAAAAACATTCAGTACTTC
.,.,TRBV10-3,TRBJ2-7,CAISREGSYEQYF,TGTGCCATCAGCCGGGAAGGATCCTACGAGCAGTACTTC
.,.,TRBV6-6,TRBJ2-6,CASTLDNSGANVLTF,TGTGCCAGCACCCTGGACAACTCTGGGGCCAACGTCCTGACTTTC